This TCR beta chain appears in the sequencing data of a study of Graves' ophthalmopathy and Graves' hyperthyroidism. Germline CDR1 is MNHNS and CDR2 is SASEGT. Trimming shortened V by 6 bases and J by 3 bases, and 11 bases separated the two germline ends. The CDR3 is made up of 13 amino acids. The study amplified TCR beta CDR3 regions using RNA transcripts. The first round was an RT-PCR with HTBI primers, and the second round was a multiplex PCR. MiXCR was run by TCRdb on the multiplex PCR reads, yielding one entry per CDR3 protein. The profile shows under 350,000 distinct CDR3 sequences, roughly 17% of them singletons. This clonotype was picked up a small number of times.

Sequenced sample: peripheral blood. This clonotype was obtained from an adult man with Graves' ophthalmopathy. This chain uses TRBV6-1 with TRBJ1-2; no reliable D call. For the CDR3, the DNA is TGTGCCAGCAGGCCAGACGGTGACTATGGCTACACCTTC. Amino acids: CASRPDGDYGYTF.